The next 3 T cell receptor beta chains were all read from a single sample in a study of blood T cell repertoires in COVID-19 (dated by TCRdb to the early 2020s). Libraries were built with the immunoSEQ multiplex PCR assay. TCRdb's version of the immuneACCESS table is confined to in-frame rearrangements and falls short of the full clone set. An unresolved V gene accounts for under half of the shortfall where checked; the remainder is of unknown origin. This sample gives about 110,000 clones in total; 65% to 80% of them show up just once. The biggest ten clones account for 1.8% of the sample. The sample taken for sequencing was peripheral blood. These TCRs come from a woman between 40 and 50 years old with acute or convalescent COVID-19.

The V and J genes are TRBV5-5 and TRBJ2-7, with 7 bases fitting TRBD2. In germline, CDR1 is SGHKS, CDR2 YYEKEE (reference sequence). The junction had 9 bases not matched to a gene; V was cut back by 3 bases and J by 3 bases. The CDR3 sequence is 15 residues long. In nucleotides, the CDR3 is TGTGCCAGCAGCTGGGGCGGGGGATTAGGCTACGAGCAGTACTTC. Its translation is CASSWGGGLGYEQYF.

In its sample, this clone is medium-sized. V gene TRBV19 combines with J gene TRBJ2-1, with D unresolved. Germline V gives CDR1 LNHDA, CDR2 SQIVND (reference sequence). This CDR3 is 16 amino acids long. V lost 1 base, J lost 7 bases, and 17 bases lay in between. CDR3 loop: CASSIGFTSERNEQFF. For the CDR3, the DNA is TGTGCCAGTAGTATAGGATTCACGTCAGAGAGGAATGAGCAGTTCTTC.

The genes are TRBV27 and TRBJ2-7; 11 bases line up with TRBD1. Germline CDR1 and CDR2: MNHEY and SMNVEV (reference sequence). The V and J ends lost 2 bases and 6 bases, in that order; junction bases with no gene match: 9. There are 16 residues in the CDR3. DNA for the CDR3: TGTGCCAGCAGTTTACTAGCGCGGACAGGGGGCGTCGAGCAGTACTTC. It encodes CASSLLARTGGVEQYF.